The clone carrying this T cell receptor beta chain was counted only a few times. What it binds is not known. The V end lost 4 bases, the J end lost 0 bases, and 18 bases lay between the germline ends. CDR1 and CDR2 (germline): MNHEY, SVGAGI. The CDR3 length is 17 residues. Libraries of TCR beta came from quantitative 5'-RACE with molecular barcodes. TCRdb itself ran the 5' RACE reads through MiXCR, one entry per CDR3 protein. The table includes a few hundred thousand distinct CDR3 sequences, about 15% detected once. This specimen belongs to a study of CD8 T cells in ankylosing spondylitis. Regarding the study as a whole: It appeared that ankylosing spondylitis blood was characterized by a TCR beta motif of several highly homologous variants.

This rearrangement joins TRBV6-5 to TRBJ1-1; TRBD1 might be the D (6 bases). The source is a male donor with ankylosing spondylitis. Input material: blood, either unsorted or a sorted T cell fraction (not recorded which). The DNA of the CDR3 is TGTGCCAGCAGTTCAGGTGGAGGCAGGGGCTTGAACACTGAAGCTTTCTTT. This codes for CASSSGGGRGLNTEAFF.